The 7 T cell receptor beta chains below come from one sample, sequenced in a study of Ad26.COV2.S vaccination and SARS-CoV-2 variants. Treatment reported: some 20 received Ad26.COV2.S at low or high dose, single or two shots; 5 received placebo; per-sample allocation not given. Day 63 following the first vaccine or placebo injection was when the samples were taken. TCRdb keeps only in-frame clones here, not all; method: immunoSEQ multiplex PCR. Of 350,000 to 500,000 clones in the sample, approximately 87% are singletons; the top ten hold 3.6%. Sample: peripheral blood, taken in a trial of Ad26.COV2.S vaccine versus placebo. These receptors were taken from a person between 18 and 65 years old who received the Ad26.COV2.S COVID-19 vaccine or a placebo.

The chain employs TRBV6-2 or TRBV6-3 and TRBJ2-3; D unclear. The CDR3 length is 14 residues. CDR1 and CDR2 from the germline V gene are MNHEY and SVGEGT. V lost 0 bases and J lost 6, with 10 bases in between. CDR3 nucleotides: TGTGCCAGCAGTTACTCGTCCCTTCGGGATACGCAGTATTTT. Translating it yields CASSYSSLRDTQYF.

V gene TRBV30 combines with J gene TRBJ1-1; 8 bases map to TRBD1. Germline CDR1 GTSNPN, CDR2 SVGIG (reference sequence). J gave up 6 bases and V 3 bases, and 15 bases lay outside the gene matches. The CDR3 loop spans 16 amino acids. The CDR3 is CAWRPGTGAPSSEAFF. In nucleotides, the CDR3 is TGTGCCTGGAGGCCCGGGACAGGAGCGCCCAGTTCTGAAGCTTTCTTT.

The table lists this clone with a few counts. The chain combines TRBV7-9 with TRBJ2-7; D is unresolved. The V and J ends lost 5 bases and 4 bases respectively, with 18 bases between them. Germline CDR1 reads SEHNR; CDR2 reads FQNEAQ (reference sequence). The CDR3 is 15 amino acids. CDR3: CASSHQTVDPYEQYF. The CDR3 bases are TGTGCCAGCAGCCACCAAACGGTCGACCCGTACGAGCAGTACTTC.

V is TRBV11-2 and J is TRBJ2-1, with TRBD1 matching 7 bases. The V gene's germline CDR1 is SGHAT and CDR2 FQNNGV. V lost 5 bases, J lost 10 bases, and 14 bases stayed unmatched. The CDR3 length is 15 residues. The CDR3 sequence: CASSATGARDGEQFF. The CDR3 DNA is TGTGCCAGCAGCGCTACAGGGGCGAGGGATGGGGAGCAGTTCTTC.

Written as DNA, the CDR3 is TGTGCCAGCAGTGTTAGCGGGGGGACGTTCTACGAGCAGTACTTC. Translation: CASSVSGGTFYEQYF. The chain carries TRBV2 and TRBJ2-7, with TRBD2 matching over 10 bases. V lost 4 bases and J lost 3; bases outside the gene matches: 6. The germline V gene encodes CDR1 SNHLY and CDR2 FYNNEI. The CDR3 sequence is 15 residues long.

This clone was seen only a few times. The chain employs TRBV6-5 and TRBJ2-7; D uncertain. Germline lookup yields CDR1 MNHEY and CDR2 SVGAGI. The germline V and J ends were trimmed by 4 bases and 0 bases, with 7 bases remaining between them. The CDR3 spans 13 residues. Written as DNA, the CDR3 is TGTGCCAGCAGTTCTTTCAGCTCCTACGAGCAGTACTTC. It yields the protein CASSSFSSYEQYF.

The gene calls are TRBV30 and TRBJ1-2; D perhaps matches TRBD1 (5 bases). V shed 4 bases and J shed 5 bases, with 14 bases lying between them. The CDR3 contains 13 residues. Germline lookup yields CDR1 GTSNPN and CDR2 SVGIG (reference sequence). The CDR3 coding sequence is TGTGCCTGGACCGTCCCGGGACTGTATGGCTACACCTTC. This encodes CAWTVPGLYGYTF.